Each of the 32 T cell receptor beta chains below was sequenced from the same sample in a study of PD-1 blockade in classical Hodgkin lymphoma. This table comes from immunoSEQ multiplex PCR, and its TCRdb copy is limited to in-frame clones, with some not included. The table shows some 13,000 clones, with approximately 86% occurring only once. After autologous stem cell transplantation all patients relapsed, and prior brentuximab vedotin exposure differed between cohorts. The sequences come from peripheral blood mononuclear cells (PBMCs), collected at baseline. These TCRs come from a human donor with classical Hodgkin lymphoma.

The gene calls are TRBV5-1 and TRBJ2-7; 8 positions agree with TRBD2. The CDR3 has 16 amino acids. Germline V gene lookup returns CDR1 SGHRS and CDR2 YFSETQ. V lost 0 bases, J lost 0 bases, and 5 bases stayed unmatched. The CDR3 reads CASSLALAESSYEQYF. CDR3 sequence (DNA): TGCGCCAGCAGCTTGGCACTAGCGGAGAGCTCCTACGAGCAGTACTTC.

CDR3 nucleotide sequence: TGCGCCAGCAGCTTGGTACCAGGGGGCCCGGGGGCCAACGTCCTGACTTTC. This sequence encodes CASSLVPGGPGANVLTF. This chain uses TRBV5-1 with TRBJ2-6; 8 positions agree with TRBD1. Germline CDR1 is SGHRS and CDR2 is YFSETQ. V lost 0 bases to trimming and J lost 4 bases; unmatched junction nucleotides: 6. This CDR3 region has 17 residues.

J is TRBJ2-2 and V is TRBV6-1, with D hard to call. The CDR3 is 15 amino acids. V was trimmed by 7 bases and J by 7 bases, leaving 19 bases between them. Germline V gives CDR1 MNHNS, CDR2 SASEGT. CDR3 coding DNA: TGTGCCAGCACCGAGCCCCTCCGGTATCACGGGGAGCTGTTTTTT. Protein product: CASTEPLRYHGELFF.

The chain recombines TRBV6-5 with TRBJ2-2; no definite D call. The CDR3 sequence is 13 residues long. CDR1 and CDR2 from the germline V gene are MNHEY and SVGAGI. The V and J ends lost 2 bases and 6 bases respectively, with 7 bases between them. CDR3 residues: CASSYRVPGELFF. CDR3 coding DNA: TGTGCCAGCAGTTACCGAGTTCCCGGGGAGCTGTTTTTT.

The chain is built from TRBV5-5 and TRBJ2-3; D remains ambiguous. This CDR3 region has 14 residues. Germline CDR1 SGHKS, CDR2 YYEKEE (reference sequence). Deletions cut 6 bases from V and 5 bases from J, with 16 bases between. CDR3 amino acids: CASTVNPTGDTQYF. CDR3 bases: TGTGCCAGCACCGTGAACCCGACCGGAGATACGCAGTATTTT.

Regarding this clone: One end of the junction does not line up with germline, which may come from a read error. The chain joins TRBV28 to TRBJ2-1; 9 nucleotides match TRBD2. This CDR3 spans 13 amino acids. Germline values: CDR1 MDHEN, CDR2 SYDVKM. The CDR3 DNA reads as TGTGCCAGCAGTTTTAAGTTGCTAGCGGGGCGCCTCTTC. Translated: CASSFKLLAGRLF. Variable domain in full (rest from reference TRBV28 and TRBJ2-1): DVKVTQSSRYLVKRTGEKVFLECVQDMDHENMFWYRQDPGLGLRLIYFSYDVKMKEKGDIPEGYSVSREKKERFSLILESASTNQTSMYLCASSFKLLAGRLFGPGTRLTVL.

The chain couples TRBV5-1 to TRBJ2-3; D is ambiguous. This CDR3 spans 13 amino acids. V was cut by 0 bases and J by 2 bases, with 4 bases left in between. Germline V CDR1 and CDR2: SGHRS, YFSETQ. The CDR3 loop reads CASSLVFTDTQYF. The CDR3 coding sequence is TGCGCCAGCAGCTTGGTGTTCACAGATACGCAGTATTTT.

The chain is built from TRBV6-4 and TRBJ2-3; no definite D call. V lost 4 bases and J lost 2, with 7 bases in between. The CDR3 has 13 amino acids. The germline V gene has CDR1 MRHNA and CDR2 SNTAGT. The CDR3 reads CASSAANTDTQYF. The DNA of the CDR3 is TGTGCCAGCAGTGCCGCCAACACAGATACGCAGTATTTT.

The chain has TRBV5-1 and TRBJ2-3; no definite D call. Germline loops: CDR1 SGHRS, CDR2 YFSETQ. This CDR3 region has 15 residues. V was cut by 0 bases and J by 0 bases, with 8 bases left in between. CDR3 sequence: CASSLGVFSTDTQYF. The CDR3 DNA reads TGCGCCAGCAGCTTGGGGGTTTTTAGCACAGATACGCAGTATTTT.

This clone was seen just once. The J gene is TRBJ1-2, the V gene TRBV21-1. TRBV21-1 is annotated as a pseudogene. This CDR3 spans 13 amino acids. The CDR3 is CASSTPAGDGYTF. The DNA of the CDR3 is TGTGCCAGCAGCACTCCGGCGGGCGATGGCTACACCTTC.

The rearrangement links TRBV7-2 to TRBJ1-2, with 10 bases lining up with TRBD1. J lost 3 bases, V lost 5 bases, and 3 bases had no gene match. Germline V CDR1 and CDR2: SGHTA, FQGNSA. This CDR3 contains 14 residues. CDR3 nucleotides: TGTGCCAGCAGCAGACAGGGGGCGGACTATGGCTACACCTTC. Translation: CASSRQGADYGYTF.

The CDR3 DNA reads TGCGCCAGCAGCCAAGTTTCGGGAGCGAGGGGAAGCACAGATACGCAGTATTTT. Its translation: CASSQVSGARGSTDTQYF. This chain links TRBV4-1 with TRBJ2-3; a possible D gene is TRBD2 (6 bases). The V end lost 1 base, the J end lost 0 bases, and 17 bases lay between the germline ends. The CDR3 length is 18 residues. The germline V gene has CDR1 MGHRA and CDR2 YSYEKL.

To note about this clone: Germline and junction disagree at one end, which may indicate a read error. The chain couples TRBV4-2 to TRBJ2-4; 7 bases align to TRBD2. The CDR3 contains 11 residues. Germline CDR1 and CDR2: LGHNA and YNFKEQ. The CDR3 DNA sequence: TGTGCCAGCAGCCAAGGGGGGACTAACATCTTC. Its protein product is CASSQGGTNIF.

This CDR3 reads CASRRGLNTGELFF. CDR3 DNA sequence: TGTGCCAGCAGGAGGGGTCTGAACACCGGGGAGCTGTTTTTT. This chain joins TRBV27 and TRBJ2-2; either TRBD1 or TRBD2 may supply D (5 bases each). The CDR3 is 14 residues long. CDR1 and CDR2 from the germline V gene are MNHEY and SMNVEV (reference sequence). Trimming pared 6 bases from V and 1 base from J, leaving 9 bases between.

In its sample, this clone was seen once. V and J are TRBV6-5 and TRBJ2-7; tentative D call: TRBD2 (5 bases). Germline lookup yields CDR1 MNHEY and CDR2 SVGAGI. CDR3 size: 14 residues. Trimming removed 7 bases at V and 1 base at J, with 14 bases between. The DNA of the CDR3 is TGTGCCAGCAAAGGACCGGGGAAGTCCTACGAGCAGTACTTC. Its protein is CASKGPGKSYEQYF.

This clone appeared once. This rearrangement joins TRBV7-3 to TRBJ2-3; the D is unclear. From germline, CDR1 is SGHTA and CDR2 FQGTGA. Trimming shortened V by 4 bases and J by 2 bases, and 10 bases separated the two germline ends. The CDR3 extends over 14 amino acids. CDR3 in amino acids: CASSSYENTDTQYF. DNA for the CDR3: TGTGCCAGCAGCTCCTATGAGAACACAGATACGCAGTATTTT.

The V gene is TRBV19, the J gene TRBJ2-2; 8 bases match TRBD2. The germline V gene has CDR1 LNHDA and CDR2 SQIVND (reference sequence). The CDR3 is 13 residues long. Losses at the gene ends were 11 bases for V and 3 bases for J; bases not matched to a gene: 5. The CDR3, as DNA: TGTGCCGGGAGCGGGAGTGACACCGGGGAGCTGTTTTTT. Encoded protein: CAGSGSDTGELFF.

By sample fraction, this clone is medium-sized. The chain employs TRBV6-5 and TRBJ2-2; TRBD1 might be the D (5 bases). There are 14 residues in the CDR3. The V and J ends lost 3 bases and 4 bases respectively, with 9 bases between them. CDR1 and CDR2 from the germline V gene are MNHEY and SVGAGI. The CDR3 is CASSYDSGTGELFF. The CDR3 nucleotides are TGTGCCAGCAGTTATGACAGTGGCACCGGGGAGCTGTTTTTT.

This clone was detected a few times. The chain employs TRBV18 and TRBJ2-4; 7 nucleotides align to TRBD1. Germline V gene lookup returns CDR1 KGHSH and CDR2 LQKENI. This CDR3 is 17 amino acids long. After removal of 3 bases from V and 0 bases from J, the junction contained 8 bases not matched to a gene. CDR3 amino acids: CASSPGPTGAAKNIQYF. CDR3 coding DNA: TGTGCCAGCTCACCTGGCCCTACAGGGGCAGCCAAAAACATTCAGTACTTC.

The gene calls are TRBV27 and TRBJ1-1; D not resolved. The CDR3 totals 13 residues. The germline gives CDR1 MNHEY, CDR2 SMNVEV (reference sequence). V was clipped by 3 bases and J by 1 base, with 6 bases between them. The CDR3 DNA reads as TGTGCCAGCAGTTTGGAGGGGAACACTGAAGCTTTCTTT. Protein product: CASSLEGNTEAFF.

This chain connects TRBV28 to TRBJ2-5, with D possibly matching TRBD2 (5 bases). Germline V gene data show CDR1 as MDHEN and CDR2 as SYDVKM. Trimming left V 3 bases short and J 2 bases short, with 7 bases between. CDR3 length: 13 residues. CDR3 loop: CASSFPGQETQYF. In DNA form, the CDR3 reads TGTGCCAGCAGTTTTCCGGGACAAGAGACCCAGTACTTC.

The chain employs TRBV6-4 and TRBJ2-3; TRBD2 matches at 13 bases. The CDR3 loop spans 15 amino acids. Germline trimming cut 5 bases from V and 4 bases from J; bases unmatched to any gene: 3. CDR1 and CDR2 from the germline V gene are MRHNA and SNTAGT. CDR3 bases: TGTGCCAGCAGTCGACTAGCGGGGGGCGCAGATACGCAGTATTTT. Translation gives CASSRLAGGADTQYF.

The rearrangement links TRBV19 to TRBJ2-6; D is uncertain. The CDR3 runs to 16 residues. V gave up 0 bases and J gave up 0 bases, with 6 bases separating them. Germline CDR1 and CDR2: LNHDA and SQIVND (reference sequence). CDR3 nucleotides: TGTGCCAGTAGTATAGATCCGTTCTCTGGGGCCAACGTCCTGACTTTC. Its protein product is CASSIDPFSGANVLTF.

The chain employs TRBV29-1 and TRBJ1-2; D may be TRBD1 (6 bases). This CDR3 is 14 amino acids long. Trimming removed 2 bases at V and 4 bases at J, with 14 bases between. The V gene's germline CDR1 is SQVTM and CDR2 ANQGSEA. CDR3 protein: CSVEWDTFFYGYTF. CDR3 in DNA: TGCAGCGTTGAATGGGACACCTTCTTCTATGGCTACACCTTC.

Note on this clone: Germline is not matched at one junction end, which may reflect a read error. This chain uses TRBV7-8 with TRBJ1-3; TRBD1 matches at 8 bases. This CDR3 region has 17 residues. In germline, CDR1 is SGHVS, CDR2 FQNEAQ. The chain's CDR3 is CASSLDMDRVRLGQRFF. CDR3 DNA sequence: TGTGCCAGCAGCTTAGACATGGACAGGGTACGGCTCGGTCAACGATTCTTT.

This clone was detected only a few times. The chain carries TRBV5-1 and TRBJ2-1; D uncertain. V shed 0 bases and J shed 0 bases, with 7 bases lying between them. The germline V gene has CDR1 SGHRS and CDR2 YFSETQ. The CDR3 loop spans 15 amino acids. The CDR3 protein is CASSLGQSSYNEQFF. Here the CDR3 DNA reads TGCGCCAGCAGCTTGGGGCAGAGCTCCTACAATGAGCAGTTCTTC.

This rearrangement joins TRBV7-3 to TRBJ1-2; the D gene is possibly TRBD1 (5 bases). This CDR3 is built from 14 residues. V lost 2 bases to trimming and J lost 6 bases, with 13 bases between them. In germline, CDR1 is SGHTA, CDR2 FQGTGA. The CDR3 DNA follows: TGTGCCAGCAGCTTACGGCCCGGAGGGGATGGCTACACCTTC. Translating it yields CASSLRPGGDGYTF.

The V gene is TRBV19, the J gene TRBJ1-5; D call uncertain. Trimming took off 0 bases at V and 4 bases at J, with 10 bases between the two ends. Germline V gives CDR1 LNHDA, CDR2 SQIVND (reference sequence). This CDR3 has 15 residues. CDR3 loop: CASSIDQTPNQPQHF. In DNA, the CDR3 is TGTGCCAGTAGTATAGACCAGACACCAAATCAGCCCCAGCATTTT.

The chain uses TRBV5-4 and TRBJ1-1, with unresolved D. Germline V lookup: CDR1 SGHNT, CDR2 YYREEE (reference sequence). The CDR3 totals 14 residues. V was pared by 4 bases and J by 3 bases, with 13 bases between. In nucleotides, the CDR3 is TGTGCCAGCAGCCCACAGAAGGGCTACACTGAAGCTTTCTTT. This encodes CASSPQKGYTEAFF. The variable domain in full, completed from reference TRBV5-4 and TRBJ1-1, reads ETGVTQSPTHLIKTRGQQVTLRCSSQSGHNTVSWYQQALGQGPQFIFQYYREEENGRGNFPPRFSGLQFPNYSSELNVNALELDDSALYLCASSPQKGYTEAFFGQGTRLTVV.

J is TRBJ1-5 and V is TRBV2; no clear D. This CDR3 contains 15 residues. V lost 2 bases, J lost 0 bases, and 8 bases lay in between. From germline, CDR1 is SNHLY and CDR2 FYNNEI. The CDR3 sequence: CASSEQLYSNQPQHF. The CDR3 DNA sequence: TGTGCCAGCAGTGAACAGCTTTATAGCAATCAGCCCCAGCATTTT.

In DNA, the CDR3 is TGTGCCAGCAGCACCCCCTACAGGGAAGGGACTGAAGCTTTCTTT. This translates into CASSTPYREGTEAFF. The chain couples TRBV11-2 to TRBJ1-1, with TRBD1 as a possible D gene (6 bases). V was pared by 5 bases and J by 5 bases, with 18 bases between. Germline-derived CDR1 and CDR2 are SGHAT and FQNNGV. The CDR3 consists of 15 residues.

J is TRBJ1-5 and V is TRBV14; TRBD1 might be the D (5 bases). Germline V gene data show CDR1 as SGHDN and CDR2 as FVKESK. This CDR3 spans 14 amino acids. V was clipped by 3 bases and J by 0 bases, with 6 bases between them. Here the CDR3 DNA reads TGTGCCAGCAGCCAGGGGGATAGCAATCAGCCCCAGCATTTT. Its protein product is CASSQGDSNQPQHF. The complete variable domain, with remaining parts taken from reference TRBV14 and TRBJ1-5, reads EAGVTQFPSHSVIEKGQTVTLRCDPISGHDNLYWYRRVMGKEIKFLLHFVKESKQDESGMPNNRFLAERTGGTYSTLKVQPAELEDSGVYFCASSQGDSNQPQHFGDGTRLSIL.